This T cell receptor beta chain came from a study of T cell responses to AZD1222 COVID-19 vaccine. Only in-frame clones appear in the TCRdb table, and some are missing; sequencing was by immunoSEQ multiplex PCR. The sample has 150,000 to 200,000 clones, about 91% seen once. Study findings and constraints: Spike-specific TCR breadth rose after two AZD1222 doses, and depth rose as well.

The CDR3 has 16 amino acids. The V gene's germline CDR1 is SGHNT and CDR2 YYREEE (reference sequence). The V gene end was trimmed by 0 bases and the J gene end by 0 bases; junction bases not matched to a gene: 2. In regard to this clone: As yet, its antigen is unknown.

The sample consisted of peripheral blood, taken 28 days after the second AZD1222 dose. V usage is TRBV5-4 and J usage is TRBJ1-2; TRBD1 matches at 10 bases. The sequence came from an adult who received the AZD1222 COVID-19 vaccine. CDR3 DNA sequence: TGTGCCAGCAGCTTGGGACAGGGGGCGACTAACTATGGCTACACCTTC. This sequence encodes CASSLGQGATNYGYTF.